These T cell receptor beta chains were read from a single sample in a study of T cell changes during pregnancy in multiple sclerosis. Sequencing used immunoSEQ multiplex PCR; TCRdb keeps in-frame clones, though not all of them. The sample yields over 1,000 clones, 75% to 85% seen once. Sequenced material: CD4+ T cells from PBMCs (not recorded whether the cells were cultured). Source of these receptors: a female patient with multiple sclerosis, enrolled in a pregnancy study. Some clones in this sample may be carry-over from other donors' samples. Both conserved end residues are part of each CDR3. The order of the fields is clone size, D gene, V gene, J gene, CDR3 protein, CDR3 DNA. D genes are given only for firm matches. A row's size may be missing; if present it is once, few, many or a size class.

size: .; D: TRBD2; V: TRBV5-6; J: TRBJ2-1; CDR3: CASSLVLSGGRNNEQFF; DNA: TGTGCCAGCAGCTTGGTCCTTAGCGGGGGGCGAAACAATGAGCAGTTCTTC
size: .; D: .; V: TRBV30; J: TRBJ1-1; CDR3: CAWTAAATRNTEAFF; DNA: TGTGCCTGGACTGCAGCGGCGACCAGGAACACTGAAGCTTTCTTT
size: .; D: .; V: TRBV7-9; J: TRBJ1-4; CDR3: CASSWGVTLREKLFF; DNA: TGTGCCAGCAGCTGGGGAGTCACATTGAGGGAAAAACTGTTTTTT
size: .; D: TRBD1; V: TRBV4-3; J: TRBJ2-5; CDR3: CASSQNRGLQETQYF; DNA: TGCGCCAGCAGCCAAAATAGGGGGCTACAAGAGACCCAGTACTTC
size: once; D: .; V: TRBV28; J: TRBJ1-3; CDR3: CASRQGLSGNTIYF; DNA: TGTGCCAGCAGACAGGGACTCTCTGGAAACACCATATATTTT
size: .; D: .; V: TRBV21-1; J: TRBJ2-4; CDR3: CASSNWDPFLAKNIQYF; DNA: TGTGCCAGCAGCAATTGGGACCCCTTCCTAGCCAAAAACATTCAGTACTTC
size: .; D: .; V: TRBV27; J: TRBJ2-1; CDR3: CASSLGFANEQFF; DNA: TGTGCCAGCAGTTTGGGGTTCGCCAATGAGCAGTTCTTC
size: .; D: TRBD1; V: TRBV11-3; J: TRBJ1-1; CDR3: CASSRTGGLTEAFF; DNA: TGTGCCAGCAGCCGGACAGGGGGCCTCACTGAAGCTTTCTTT
size: .; D: .; V: TRBV6-5; J: TRBJ2-7; CDR3: CASSSVGLLSYEQYF; DNA: TGTGCCAGCAGTTCCGTGGGGCTTCTCTCCTACGAGCAGTACTTC
size: few; D: TRBD2; V: TRBV6-8; J: TRBJ2-7; CDR3: CASLTSGRGEQYF; DNA: TGTGCCAGCTTGACTAGCGGGAGAGGGGAGCAGTACTTC
size: .; D: .; V: TRBV30; J: TRBJ2-1; CDR3: CAWSVARGDEQFF; DNA: TGTGCCTGGAGTGTAGCCCGAGGTGATGAGCAGTTCTTC
size: hyperexpanded; D: .; V: TRBV30; J: TRBJ1-2; CDR3: CAWSLSYGYTF; DNA: TGTGCCTGGAGCCTGAGCTATGGCTACACCTTC
size: medium-sized; D: TRBD2; V: TRBV5-5; J: TRBJ2-7; CDR3: CASSLASGIAEQYF; DNA: TGTGCCAGCAGCTTGGCAAGCGGGATTGCCGAGCAGTACTTC
size: hyperexpanded; D: .; V: TRBV6-6; J: TRBJ1-2; CDR3: CASRLLDYGYTF; DNA: TGTGCCAGCAGACTTCTAGACTATGGCTACACCTTC
size: .; D: .; V: TRBV21-1; J: TRBJ2-1; CDR3: CASSYWTEYNEQFF; DNA: TGTGCCAGCAGCTACTGGACTGAATACAATGAGCAGTTCTTC
size: once; D: TRBD2; V: TRBV9; J: TRBJ2-7; CDR3: CASSSRGGRYEQYF; DNA: TGTGCCAGCTCCTCCCGGGGGGGGCGGTACGAGCAGTACTTC
size: .; D: .; V: TRBV28; J: TRBJ1-1; CDR3: CASSFQGPKAEAFF; DNA: TGTGCCAGCAGTTTTCAGGGGCCAAAAGCTGAAGCTTTCTTT
size: .; D: TRBD1; V: TRBV30; J: TRBJ1-5; CDR3: CALGQGSMGNQPQHF; DNA: TGTGCCTTAGGACAGGGATCGATGGGCAATCAGCCCCAGCATTTT
size: .; D: .; V: TRBV9; J: TRBJ2-1; CDR3: CASNGAPDYNEQFF; DNA: TGTGCCAGCAACGGGGCCCCGGACTACAATGAGCAGTTCTTC
size: few; D: TRBD1; V: TRBV15; J: TRBJ2-5; CDR3: CATSRWDRGSETQYF; DNA: TGTGCCACCAGCCGGTGGGACAGGGGGTCGGAGACCCAGTACTTC
size: .; D: .; V: TRBV28; J: TRBJ1-2; CDR3: CASSIRTLTNYGYTF; DNA: TGTGCCAGCAGTATCCGGACACTTACTAACTATGGCTACACCTTC
size: .; D: .; V: TRBV9; J: TRBJ2-5; CDR3: CASSVAGSQETQYF; DNA: TGTGCCAGCAGCGTAGCTGGATCACAAGAGACCCAGTACTTC
size: .; D: .; V: TRBV19; J: TRBJ1-6; CDR3: CASRVSSYNSPLHF; DNA: TGTGCCAGTAGGGTGTCTTCCTATAATTCACCCCTCCACTTT
size: .; D: .; V: TRBV11-3; J: TRBJ2-7; CDR3: CASSEGPEIDEQYF; DNA: TGTGCCAGCTCCGAGGGACCCGAAATAGACGAGCAGTACTTC
size: .; D: TRBD2; V: TRBV2; J: TRBJ2-6; CDR3: CASSVSSGVSSGANVLTF; DNA: TGTGCCAGCAGTGTTTCTAGCGGGGTGTCCTCTGGGGCCAACGTCCTGACTTTC
size: medium-sized; D: .; V: TRBV30; J: TRBJ2-2; CDR3: CAWSIGSNTGELFF; DNA: TGTGCCTGGAGTATCGGGTCGAACACCGGGGAGCTGTTTTTT
size: .; D: .; V: TRBV4-2; J: TRBJ1-2; CDR3: CASSARGEAVAF; DNA: TGTGCCAGCAGCGCAAGAGGGGAGGCCGTCGCCTTC
size: .; D: .; V: TRBV9; J: TRBJ2-2; CDR3: CASSVASGEVTGELFF; DNA: TGTGCCAGCAGCGTAGCTTCAGGGGAGGTCACCGGGGAGCTGTTTTTT
size: .; D: TRBD2; V: TRBV27; J: TRBJ2-5; CDR3: CASSLALAGGETQYF; DNA: TGTGCCAGCAGTCTGGCCCTAGCGGGAGGCGAGACCCAGTACTTC
size: .; D: .; V: TRBV6-5; J: TRBJ1-2; CDR3: CASSPPSQPLTGYTF; DNA: TGTGCCAGCAGCCCACCATCGCAGCCCTTAACTGGCTACACCTTC
size: .; D: .; V: TRBV6-1; J: TRBJ1-6; CDR3: CASSENGNSPLHF; DNA: TGTGCCAGCAGCGAAAACGGTAATTCACCCCTCCACTTT
size: .; D: .; V: TRBV27; J: TRBJ2-7; CDR3: CASSLSYVTSSYEQYF; DNA: TGTGCCAGCAGTTTATCGTACGTAACGAGCTCCTACGAGCAGTACTTC
size: .; D: TRBD2; V: TRBV18; J: TRBJ2-1; CDR3: CASSKGLAVYNEQFF; DNA: TGTGCCAGCTCAAAGGGACTAGCGGTTTACAATGAGCAGTTCTTC
size: .; D: TRBD1; V: TRBV6-9; J: TRBJ1-2; CDR3: CASSGWGQGAHGYTF; DNA: TGTGCCAGCAGTGGATGGGGACAGGGGGCCCATGGCTACACCTTC
size: .; D: .; V: TRBV12-5; J: TRBJ2-7; CDR3: CASASAETGEIGNYEQYF; DNA: TGTGCTAGTGCCAGTGCCGAAACGGGGGAAATCGGGAACTACGAGCAGTACTTC
size: .; D: TRBD1; V: TRBV29-1; J: TRBJ2-5; CDR3: CSAMGQSMETQYF; DNA: TGCAGCGCTATGGGACAGTCAATGGAGACCCAGTACTTC
size: .; D: .; V: TRBV5-5; J: TRBJ2-3; CDR3: CASSLSRDVVTDTQYF; DNA: TGTGCCAGCAGCTTGTCTAGGGATGTAGTGACAGATACGCAGTATTTT
size: .; D: TRBD2; V: TRBV5-4; J: TRBJ2-5; CDR3: CASSLGGSGAQETQYF; DNA: TGTGCCAGCAGCTTGGGGGGTAGCGGGGCGCAAGAGACCCAGTACTTC
size: .; D: .; V: TRBV2; J: TRBJ1-5; CDR3: CASSAGANQPQHF; DNA: TGTGCCAGCAGTGCAGGGGCCAATCAGCCCCAGCATTTT
size: .; D: .; V: TRBV7-3; J: TRBJ1-1; CDR3: CASSPQGGGTEAFF; DNA: TGTGCCAGCAGCCCACAGGGTGGAGGCACTGAAGCTTTCTTT
size: .; D: TRBD2; V: TRBV10-3; J: TRBJ2-7; CDR3: CASLTSGRGEQYF; DNA: TGTGCCAGTCTGACTAGCGGGAGAGGCGAGCAGTACTTC
size: .; D: .; V: TRBV6-9; J: TRBJ1-5; CDR3: CASSYRAGNQPQHF; DNA: TGTGCCAGCAGTTACAGGGCGGGCAATCAGCCCCAGCATTTT
size: .; D: .; V: TRBV2; J: TRBJ1-1; CDR3: CASRLSPLKAFF; DNA: TGTGCCAGCAGATTATCCCCATTGAAGGCTTTCTTT
size: .; D: .; V: TRBV30; J: TRBJ2-2; CDR3: CAGPRQLSNTGELFF; DNA: TGTGCCGGCCCCCGACAGTTATCGAACACCGGGGAGCTGTTTTTT
size: once; D: .; V: TRBV11-2; J: TRBJ1-1; CDR3: CASSSKRGGTEAFF; DNA: TGTGCCAGCAGCTCCAAGAGGGGTGGCACTGAAGCTTTCTTT
size: once; D: .; V: TRBV9; J: TRBJ1-2; CDR3: CASSPRAVANYGYTF; DNA: TGTGCCAGCAGCCCGCGGGCAGTAGCTAACTATGGCTACACCTTC
size: few; D: .; V: TRBV6-1; J: TRBJ2-7; CDR3: CASSAALGYEQYF; DNA: TGTGCCAGCAGTGCGGCCTTGGGCTACGAGCAGTACTTC
size: .; D: TRBD1; V: TRBV6-5; J: TRBJ1-2; CDR3: CASVKTGGHYGYTF; DNA: TGTGCCAGCGTTAAGACAGGGGGCCACTATGGCTACACCTTC
size: .; D: TRBD2; V: TRBV29-1; J: TRBJ2-7; CDR3: CSVAGRLAGGSGYEQYF; DNA: TGCAGCGTTGCCGGGAGGCTAGCGGGAGGATCGGGCTACGAGCAGTACTTC
size: .; D: .; V: TRBV7-3; J: TRBJ2-5; CDR3: CASSRETQYF; DNA: TGTGCCAGCAGCAGGGAGACCCAGTACTTC
size: large; D: .; V: TRBV7-3; J: TRBJ2-7; CDR3: CASSLGGKVYEQYF; DNA: TGTGCCAGCAGCTTGGGGGGCAAAGTCTACGAGCAGTACTTC
size: hyperexpanded; D: TRBD2; V: TRBV5-1; J: TRBJ2-7; CDR3: CASSLVSGTSGNYEQYF; DNA: TGCGCCAGCAGCTTGGTGTCCGGGACTAGCGGGAACTACGAGCAGTACTTC
size: .; D: .; V: TRBV12-2; J: TRBJ1-5; CDR3: CASREGQGVQPQHF; DNA: TGTGCAAGTCGCGAGGGACAGGGGGTACAGCCCCAGCATTTT